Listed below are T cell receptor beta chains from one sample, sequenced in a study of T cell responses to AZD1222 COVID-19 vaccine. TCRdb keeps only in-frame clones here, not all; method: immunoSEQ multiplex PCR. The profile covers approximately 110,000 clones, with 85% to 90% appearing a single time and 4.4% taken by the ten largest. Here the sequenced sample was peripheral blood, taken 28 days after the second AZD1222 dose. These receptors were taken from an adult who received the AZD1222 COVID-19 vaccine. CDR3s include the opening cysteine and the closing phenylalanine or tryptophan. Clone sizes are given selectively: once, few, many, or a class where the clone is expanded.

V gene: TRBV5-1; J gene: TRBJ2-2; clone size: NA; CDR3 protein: CASSEPGQGDTGELFF
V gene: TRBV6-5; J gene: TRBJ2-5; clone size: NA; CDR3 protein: CASNAPWGPETQYF
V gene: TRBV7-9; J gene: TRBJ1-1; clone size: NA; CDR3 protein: CASSSWEFGNTEAFF
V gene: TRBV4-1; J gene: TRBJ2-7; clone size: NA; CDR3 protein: CASSHTSTAYEQYF
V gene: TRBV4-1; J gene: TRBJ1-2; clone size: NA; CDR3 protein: CASSPIGGNYGYTF
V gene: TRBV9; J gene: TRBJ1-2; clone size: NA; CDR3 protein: CASSILGTGNYGYTF
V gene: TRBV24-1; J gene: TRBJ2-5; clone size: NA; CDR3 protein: CATAGTGEETQYF
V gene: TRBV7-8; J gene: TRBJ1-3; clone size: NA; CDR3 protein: CASSLVGGQGGGNTIYF
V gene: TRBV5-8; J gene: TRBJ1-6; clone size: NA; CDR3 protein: CASSLVLANSPLHF
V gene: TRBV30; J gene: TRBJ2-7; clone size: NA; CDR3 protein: CAWSHARGAFYEQYF
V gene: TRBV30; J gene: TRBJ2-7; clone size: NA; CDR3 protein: CAWSHLGGHEQYF
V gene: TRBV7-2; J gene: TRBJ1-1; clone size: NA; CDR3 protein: CASSLEGATEAFF
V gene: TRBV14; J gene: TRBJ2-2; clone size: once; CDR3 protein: CASSPERTSGVTGELFF
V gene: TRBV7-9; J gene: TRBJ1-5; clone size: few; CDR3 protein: CASSVPGANQPQHF
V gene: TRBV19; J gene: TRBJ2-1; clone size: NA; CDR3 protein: CASSLTTGIEQFF
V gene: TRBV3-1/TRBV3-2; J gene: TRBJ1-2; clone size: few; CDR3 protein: CASSLTGNYGYTF
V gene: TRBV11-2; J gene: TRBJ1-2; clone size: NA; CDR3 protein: CASSFGDLYGYTF
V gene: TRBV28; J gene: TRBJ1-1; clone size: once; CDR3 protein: CASSPPTGILTEAFF
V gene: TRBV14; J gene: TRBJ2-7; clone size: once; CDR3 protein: CASSRPGQGKYEQYF
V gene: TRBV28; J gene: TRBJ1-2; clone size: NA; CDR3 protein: CASSTRDSIYGYTF
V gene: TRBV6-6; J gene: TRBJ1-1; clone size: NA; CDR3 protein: CASSSGGDTEAFF
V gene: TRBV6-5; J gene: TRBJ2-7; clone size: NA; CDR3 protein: CASTGLAGDYEQYF
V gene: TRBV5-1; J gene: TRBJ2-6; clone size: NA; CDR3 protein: CASSFSSGGANVLTF
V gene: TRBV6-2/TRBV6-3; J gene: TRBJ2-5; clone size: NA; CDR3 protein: CASSPVAGGTQYF
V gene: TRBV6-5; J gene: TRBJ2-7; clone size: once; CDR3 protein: CASSRPGTGNEQYF
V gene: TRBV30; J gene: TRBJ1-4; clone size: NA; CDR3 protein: CAWSREGTKLFF
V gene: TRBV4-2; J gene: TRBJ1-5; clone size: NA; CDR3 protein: CASSHAGSLGNQPQHF
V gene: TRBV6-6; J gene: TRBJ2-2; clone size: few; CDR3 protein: CASSYGAGYAHGELFF
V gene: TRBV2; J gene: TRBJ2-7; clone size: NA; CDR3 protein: CASRSQGVSYEQYF
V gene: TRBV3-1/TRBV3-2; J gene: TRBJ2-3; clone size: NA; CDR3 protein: CASSPRPLGDTQYF
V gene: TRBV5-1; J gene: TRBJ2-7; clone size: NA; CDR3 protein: CASSLGAEQYF
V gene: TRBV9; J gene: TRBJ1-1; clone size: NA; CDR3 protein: CASSVGAGNTEAFF
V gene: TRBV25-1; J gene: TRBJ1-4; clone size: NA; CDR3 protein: CASSGAGWSKKLFF
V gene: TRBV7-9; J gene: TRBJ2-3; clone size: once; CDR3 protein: CASSFPGLAGIADTQYF
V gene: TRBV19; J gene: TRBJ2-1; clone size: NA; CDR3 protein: CASTHLGVAGFNEQFF
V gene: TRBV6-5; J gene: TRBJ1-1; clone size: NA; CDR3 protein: CASRRGGLNTEAFF
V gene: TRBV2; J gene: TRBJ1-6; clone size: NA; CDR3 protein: CASSEGGGTGLNSPLHF
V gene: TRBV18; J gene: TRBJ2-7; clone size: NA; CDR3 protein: CASSPYEGYEQYF
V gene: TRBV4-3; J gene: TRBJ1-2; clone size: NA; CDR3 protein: CASSQDWGAAYGYTF
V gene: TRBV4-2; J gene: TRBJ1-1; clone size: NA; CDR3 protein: CASSSAGGPLNTEAFF
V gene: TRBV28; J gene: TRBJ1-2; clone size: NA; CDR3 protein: CASSFYGYTF
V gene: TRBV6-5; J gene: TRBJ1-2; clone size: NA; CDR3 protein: CASRDDSPGGYTF
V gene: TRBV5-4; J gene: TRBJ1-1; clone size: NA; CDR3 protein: CASSGTAGQVTEAFF
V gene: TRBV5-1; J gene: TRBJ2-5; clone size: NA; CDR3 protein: CASSLESGAGGETQYF
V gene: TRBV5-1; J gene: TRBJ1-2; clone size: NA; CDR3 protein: CATRLIEGGGYTF
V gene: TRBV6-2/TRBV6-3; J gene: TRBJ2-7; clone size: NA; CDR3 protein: CASSYSGGSYEQYF
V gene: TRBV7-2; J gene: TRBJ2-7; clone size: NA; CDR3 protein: CASSLEQGSDYEQYF
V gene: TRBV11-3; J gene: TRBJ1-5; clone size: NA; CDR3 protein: CASSASPAGPYSNQPQHF
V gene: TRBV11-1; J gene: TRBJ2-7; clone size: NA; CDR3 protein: CASSLRTGATYEQYF
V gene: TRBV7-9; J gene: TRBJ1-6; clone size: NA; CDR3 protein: CASSTTTGTAYNSPLHF
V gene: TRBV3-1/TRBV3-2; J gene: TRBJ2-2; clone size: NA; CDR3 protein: CASSAGPGELFF
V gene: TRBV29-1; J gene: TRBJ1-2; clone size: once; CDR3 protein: CSPWGGPPNYGYTF
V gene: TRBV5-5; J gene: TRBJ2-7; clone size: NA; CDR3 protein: CASSVTGKAYEQYF
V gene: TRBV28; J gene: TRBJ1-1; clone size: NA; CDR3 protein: CASSSQGNTEAFF
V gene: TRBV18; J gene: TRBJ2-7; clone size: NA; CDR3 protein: CASSPYRGDSSYEQYF